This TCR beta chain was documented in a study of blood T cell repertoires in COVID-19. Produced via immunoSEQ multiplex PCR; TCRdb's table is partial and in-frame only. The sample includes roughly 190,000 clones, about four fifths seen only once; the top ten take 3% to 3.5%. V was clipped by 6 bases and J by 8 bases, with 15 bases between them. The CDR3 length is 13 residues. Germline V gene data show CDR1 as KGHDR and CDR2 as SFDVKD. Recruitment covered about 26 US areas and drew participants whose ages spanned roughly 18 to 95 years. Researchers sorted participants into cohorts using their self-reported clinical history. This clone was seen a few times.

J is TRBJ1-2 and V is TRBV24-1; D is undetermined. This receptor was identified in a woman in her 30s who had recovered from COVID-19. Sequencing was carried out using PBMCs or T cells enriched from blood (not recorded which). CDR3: CATSRGTREGYTF. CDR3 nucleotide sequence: TGTGCCACCAGTCGGGGAACGAGGGAAGGCTACACCTTC.